Shown below are 15 T cell receptor beta chains from a single sample sequenced in a study of metastatic and nonmetastatic thyroid tumors. Thyroid surgery was preceded by no treatment in any patient. TCRdb re-called clones via MiXCR from the PCR reads. Of fewer than 25,000 clones listed, roughly a sixth were seen once; the top ten hold less than 40%. Material for sequencing was blood. These receptors all come from a female donor with papillary thyroid cancer or a benign thyroid nodule (not recorded which). Some clones in this sample may be carry-over from other donors' samples.

J is TRBJ2-1 and V is TRBV20-1; 10 nucleotides agree with TRBD2. This CDR3 has 16 residues. Germline assignment: CDR1 DFQATT and CDR2 SNEGSKA (reference sequence). J gave up 4 bases and V 0 bases, and 6 bases lay outside the gene matches. The CDR3 reads CSARDRGLAVYNEQFF. DNA of the CDR3: TGCAGTGCTAGAGATCGCGGACTAGCGGTATACAATGAGCAGTTCTTC.

This clone was recorded at least ten times. The CDR3 sequence is CASSDRGHRNQPQHF. The DNA for the CDR3 is TGTGCCAGCAGTGATAGGGGACACCGCAATCAGCCCCAGCATTTT. The chain carries TRBV6-1 and TRBJ1-5; tentative D call: TRBD1 (6 bases). In germline, CDR1 is MNHNS, CDR2 SASEGT. The CDR3 loop spans 15 amino acids. Trimming cost V 3 bases and J 2 bases, with 11 bases left between them.

This clone was detected ten times or more. This sequence joins TRBV7-6 and TRBJ2-2; the D gene is possibly TRBD1 (6 bases). The CDR3 contains 16 residues. V lost 3 bases and J 6 bases, leaving 17 bases between the germline ends. Germline V gene sequence: CDR1 SGHVS, CDR2 FNYEAQ. The chain's CDR3 is CASSFAQGISAGELFF. For the CDR3, the DNA is TGTGCCAGCAGCTTTGCGCAGGGGATTAGCGCCGGGGAGCTGTTTTTT.

This clone was recorded many times. This may come from a read error, since a much larger clone is one base off. Different DNA sequences within this sample yield the same CDR3. The V gene is TRBV4-1, the J gene TRBJ1-1; TRBD1 agrees at 7 bases. CDR1 is MGHRA and CDR2 is YSYEKL in the germline V gene. Trimming took 4 bases from V and 4 from J; bases not matched to a gene: 12. The CDR3 has 16 residues. The CDR3 nucleotides are TGCGCCAGCAGCCCCAGTGGGACAGCCTTTACCACTGAAGCTTTCTTT. It specifies CASSPSGTAFTTEAFF.

This clone was counted many times. V and J are TRBV9 and TRBJ2-2, with D hard to call. V lost 3 bases and J 4 bases, leaving 4 bases between the germline ends. This CDR3 region has 12 residues. Germline-derived CDR1 and CDR2 are SGDLS and YYNGEE. The CDR3 DNA follows: TGTGCCAGCAGCGAAGGCACCGGGGAGCTGTTTTTT. It is translated as CASSEGTGELFF. The full variable domain, completed using reference TRBV9 and TRBJ2-2, is DSGVTQTPKHLITATGQRVTLRCSPRSGDLSVYWYQQSLDQGLQFLIQYYNGEERAKGNILERFSAQQFPDLHSELNLSSLELGDSALYFCASSEGTGELFFGEGSRLTVL.

This clone was observed at least ten times. This sequence joins TRBV7-9 and TRBJ2-1, with 10 bases aligning to TRBD1. The V gene's germline CDR1 is SEHNR and CDR2 FQNEAQ (reference sequence). Trimming cost V 5 bases and J 7 bases; bases outside gene matches: 20. The CDR3 runs to 19 residues. CDR3 in DNA: TGTGCCAGCAGCATCCGAGAAAAAAAGGACAGGGGGACTGGGAATGAGCAGTTCTTC. Its translation is CASSIREKKDRGTGNEQFF. The variable domain in full, with the rest retrieved from reference TRBV7-9 and TRBJ2-1, is DTGVSQNPRHKITKRGQNVTFRCDPISEHNRLYWYRQTLGQGPEFLTYFQNEAQLEKSRLLSDRFSAERPKGSFSTLEIQRTEQGDSAMYLCASSIREKKDRGTGNEQFFGPGTRLTVL.

This clone was observed many times. The rearrangement uses TRBV27 and TRBJ2-3, with 11 bases that match TRBD2. This CDR3 contains 16 residues. Germline lookup yields CDR1 MNHEY and CDR2 SMNVEV (reference sequence). V lost 5 bases, J lost 5 bases, and 9 bases stayed unmatched. CDR3 nucleotide sequence: TGTGCCAGCAGTCTAAGAACCGGACTAGCGGGAGATACGCAGTATTTT. Translated, it gives CASSLRTGLAGDTQYF.

This clone was recorded many times. The V and J genes are TRBV20-1 and TRBJ2-5, with D possibly matching TRBD1 (5 bases). Deletions cut 6 bases from V and 2 bases from J, with 10 bases between. The CDR3 has 12 amino acids. Germline V gene lookup returns CDR1 DFQATT and CDR2 SNEGSKA (reference sequence). The CDR3 loop is CSARQRQETQYF. In nucleotides, the CDR3 is TGCAGTGCCAGACAGAGACAAGAGACCCAGTACTTC.

In the case of this clone: The missing conserved phenylalanine or tryptophan at the end of this CDR3 makes a read error likely. The J gene is TRBJ2-2, the V gene TRBV7-6; D perhaps matches TRBD1 (5 bases). Trimming cost V 2 bases and J 4 bases, with 14 bases left between them. CDR1 is SGHVS and CDR2 is FNYEAQ in the germline V gene. This CDR3 has 16 amino acids. CDR3 protein: CASSLIRQGITGELFV. The CDR3 DNA is TGTGCCAGCAGCTTAATCCGCCAGGGCATCACCGGGGAGCTGTTTGTT.

Ten or more counts support this clone. V and J are TRBV15 and TRBJ1-5; 10 bases line up with TRBD1. Germline V lookup: CDR1 LNHNV, CDR2 YYDKDF (reference sequence). The CDR3 spans 16 residues. The junction had 7 bases not matched to a gene; V was cut back by 5 bases and J by 3 bases. CDR3 sequence: CATSSRQGADNQPQHF. The CDR3 DNA reads TGTGCCACCAGCTCGCGACAGGGGGCTGACAATCAGCCCCAGCATTTT. Filled out from reference TRBV15 and TRBJ1-5, the complete variable domain reads DAMVIQNPRYQVTQFGKPVTLSCSQTLNHNVMYWYQQKSSQAPKLLFHYYDKDFNNEADTPDNFQSRRPNTSFCFLDIRSPGLGDTAMYLCATSSRQGADNQPQHFGDGTRLSIL.

This clone counts as medium-sized. This CDR3 is also generated by other DNA sequences in the sample. The chain carries TRBV9 and TRBJ2-7, with 7 nucleotides matching TRBD2. This CDR3 is 13 amino acids long. The V and J ends lost 3 bases and 1 base, in that order; junction bases with no gene match: 1. Germline V lookup: CDR1 SGDLS, CDR2 YYNGEE. CDR3 loop: CASSGTSSYEQYF. CDR3 bases: TGTGCCAGCAGCGGGACTAGTTCCTACGAGCAGTACTTC.

There are many counts of this clone. The J gene is TRBJ2-7, the V gene TRBV27; D possibly corresponds to TRBD2 (5 bases). V lost 8 bases and J lost 2, with 16 bases in between. CDR1 and CDR2 (germline): MNHEY, SMNVEV (reference sequence). The CDR3 consists of 14 residues. The CDR3 nucleotides are TGTGCCAGCCGACGGATCGGGGAGCCCTACGAGCAGTACTTC. It yields the protein CASRRIGEPYEQYF.

This clone has a count of ten or more. The chain has TRBV12-5 and TRBJ2-1; the match to TRBD2 covers 7 bases. Per germline, CDR1 LGHNT and CDR2 FRNRAP. The CDR3 length is 16 residues. With V trimmed by 0 bases and J by 5 bases, 7 bases remained unmatched. The CDR3 sequence is CASGLVPGLPHNEQFF. DNA for the CDR3: TGTGCTAGTGGTTTGGTTCCGGGACTACCCCACAATGAGCAGTTCTTC.

Only a few counts were recorded for this clone. The rearrangement joins TRBV6-2 or TRBV6-3 to TRBJ2-3, with D possibly being TRBD1 or TRBD2 (6 bases each). The CDR3 spans 14 residues. Germline lookup yields CDR1 MNHEY and CDR2 SVGEGT. The V and J ends lost 8 bases and 3 bases respectively, with 15 bases between them. The CDR3 DNA follows: TGTGCCAGCTATGGGGGGCTGGGGACAGATACGCAGTATTTT. It encodes CASYGGLGTDTQYF.

This clone has ten or more counts. The sample holds other DNA sequences that translate to the same CDR3. This sequence joins TRBV7-9 and TRBJ2-7; TRBD1 agrees at 7 bases. V shed 5 bases, J shed 4 bases, and the junction held 5 bases outside the gene matches. Germline CDR1 is SEHNR and CDR2 is FQNEAQ (reference sequence). The CDR3 loop spans 13 amino acids. The CDR3 spells CASSAGTAYEQYF. Here the CDR3 DNA reads TGTGCCAGCAGCGCAGGGACAGCTTACGAGCAGTACTTC. Supplemented by reference TRBV7-9 and TRBJ2-7, the full variable domain reads DTGVSQNPRHKITKRGQNVTFRCDPISEHNRLYWYRQTLGQGPEFLTYFQNEAQLEKSRLLSDRFSAERPKGSFSTLEIQRTEQGDSAMYLCASSAGTAYEQYFGPGTRLTVT.